The rows below give T cell receptor beta chains drawn from one sample of a study of PD-L1 blockade in urothelial cancer. Sequencing used immunoSEQ multiplex PCR; TCRdb keeps in-frame clones, though not all of them. This sample has around 80,000 clones; 91% occur once, and the top ten carry roughly 0.9%. The sample in question was PBMCs, obtained around atezolizumab (anti-PD-L1) treatment. The receptor set was obtained from a woman of 80 years or more with urothelial cancer. The CDR3 runs from the conserved cysteine through the conserved F or W. A D gene is named only where the DNA matches it firmly. Expanded clones get a size class; other rows say once, few or many, or leave the size out.

V gene,J gene,D gene,clone size,CDR3 DNA,CDR3 protein
TRBV6-5,TRBJ2-1,TRBD2,.,TGTGCCAGCAGTTCTCCCCGGGAGGCCAATGAGCAGTTCTTC,CASSSPREANEQFF
TRBV5-1,TRBJ2-1,.,.,TGCGCCAGCAGCGACCTAATGGGAGATGAGCAGTTCTTC,CASSDLMGDEQFF
TRBV5-1,TRBJ1-5,.,.,TGCGCCAGCAGCTTGGGGGGAGGTTGGCAGCCCCAGCATTTT,CASSLGGGWQPQHF
TRBV6-5,TRBJ1-5,.,.,TGTGCCAGCCGCCGGGCAGGGAATCAGCCCCAGCATTTT,CASRRAGNQPQHF
TRBV6-5,TRBJ2-1,TRBD2,few,TGTGCCAGCGGGGGGGTTAACAATGAGCAGTTCTTC,CASGGVNNEQFF
TRBV13,TRBJ1-1,.,.,TGTGCCAGCAGAATACAGGGAATGAACACTGAAGCTTTCTTT,CASRIQGMNTEAFF
TRBV2,TRBJ2-7,.,.,TGTGCCAGCAGTAACAGGAAATACGAGCAGTACTTC,CASSNRKYEQYF
TRBV5-6,TRBJ2-2,TRBD2,once,TGTGCCAGCAGCTTGTCACCAGCGGGAGGAACCGGGGAGCTGTTTTTT,CASSLSPAGGTGELFF
TRBV5-6,TRBJ1-4,.,.,TGTGCCAGCACCGAGGGTGCAACTAATGAAAAACTGTTTTTT,CASTEGATNEKLFF
TRBV5-4,TRBJ2-2,TRBD1,.,TGTGCCAGCACCGAGCTTAATACCCAGGGGGCGGGCGGGGAGCTGTTTTTT,CASTELNTQGAGGELFF
TRBV30,TRBJ1-5,.,.,TGTGCCTGGAGTGTAAATGGGCGCAATCAGCCCCAGCATTTT,CAWSVNGRNQPQHF
TRBV30,TRBJ2-3,TRBD2,.,TGTGCCTGGAGTGAAGAGAGCGGGAGAACAGATACGCAGTATTTT,CAWSEESGRTDTQYF
TRBV30,TRBJ1-2,.,.,TGTGCCTGGACAATACAGGGTATATGGTATGGCTACACCTTC,CAWTIQGIWYGYTF
TRBV29-1,TRBJ2-1,.,.,TGCAGCGTGGGGGGCGGGAGAGGGAGTAATGAGCAGTTCTTC,CSVGGGRGSNEQFF
TRBV5-5,TRBJ1-1,.,.,TGTGCCAGCAGTTGGGGGGTGAACACTGAAGCTTTCTTT,CASSWGVNTEAFF
TRBV7-7,TRBJ2-5,TRBD2,.,TGTGCCAGCAGCCCGACTAGCGGGAGAACGGAGACCCAGTACTTC,CASSPTSGRTETQYF
TRBV6-5,TRBJ2-1,TRBD2,few,TGTGCCAGCAGTTACGAGTCGTCTAGCGGGATTCGTGAGCAGTTCTTC,CASSYESSSGIREQFF
TRBV29-1,TRBJ2-1,.,few,TGCAGCGCTGGGAGAGGAAGCCACAATGAGCAGTTCTTC,CSAGRGSHNEQFF
TRBV28,TRBJ2-7,TRBD2,.,TGTGCCAGCAGCCTACCTGGGACTAGCGCCTACGAGCAGTACTTC,CASSLPGTSAYEQYF
TRBV18,TRBJ2-5,.,.,TGTGCCAGCTCACCAGAGTGGCAGGCCCAAGAGACCCAGTACTTC,CASSPEWQAQETQYF
TRBV15,TRBJ2-7,TRBD2,.,TGTGCCACCAGCACCACCGGGACTAGCGGGAGGTCCTACGAGCAGTACTTC,CATSTTGTSGRSYEQYF
TRBV7-3,TRBJ2-1,TRBD2,.,TGTGCCAGCAGCTTGACTAGCGACAATGAGCAGTTCTTC,CASSLTSDNEQFF